This entry concerns a single T cell receptor (beta chain). The CDR3 spans 12 residues. The V gene's germline CDR1 is MNHEY and CDR2 SVGEGT. The V gene lost 4 bases and the J gene lost 2 bases, with 6 bases spanning the gap. This entry comes from a study of blood T cell repertoires in COVID-19. TCRdb keeps only in-frame clones here, not all; method: immunoSEQ multiplex PCR. The table includes roughly 410,000 clones, roughly 90% detected once. This clonotype was obtained from a man in his forties or fifties with acute or convalescent COVID-19. The chain is built from TRBV6-2 or TRBV6-3 and TRBJ2-7, with D possibly matching TRBD1 (5 bases). Sequences were obtained from peripheral blood. The CDR3 region is CASSFRAYEQYF. In DNA form, the CDR3 reads TGTGCCAGCAGTTTCAGGGCCTACGAGCAGTACTTC.